The source of this T cell receptor (beta chain) is a study of shared clonotypes between healthy human individuals (dated by TCRdb to about 2020). Regarding the research as a whole: A few men and two women, aged 18 to 49 years, made up the cohort. For each donor, three plates each were used for CD4 naive and CD4 memory, two plates were used for CD8 naive, and one plate was used for CD8 memory. To estimate repertoire size and how much clonotype sharing occurs between individuals, the study deeply sequenced the blood TCR repertoires of 5 or 6 healthy adults. To increase sequencing depth and limit assay-specific biases, different laboratories used diverse techniques to prepare libraries and sequence TCR repertoires. Leukapheresis yielded between about 0.85 and 10 billion PBMCs per donor. Findings and caveats that apply to the study as a whole: When a few donors were compared, the shared fraction of clonotypes was about 5% for naive CD4, 3.5% to 4% for naive CD8, about 2.4% for memory CD4, and 0.35% to 0.4% for memory CD8. Based on pairwise subsampling, the degree of clonotype sharing among donors was expected to be affected by sequencing depth. Compared with non-shared clonotypes, the clonotypes found in all four sorted-subset donors had higher generation probabilities. Naive subsets generally had larger estimated clonotype richness than memory subsets did. The small number of donors limited the genetic and exposure-history diversity represented. Rarefaction of sorted-subset datasets indicated incomplete sequencing despite the large sequencing depth. Sampling was restricted to blood, and TCR repertoires in tissue are likely to differ from TCR repertoires in blood.

Healthy HIV-negative adults with no recently reported acute infections or vaccinations were included as donors. All donors were Caucasian adults living in Nashville, Tennessee, USA. CD4+ T cells were enriched by magnetic negative selection; naive cells were then positively selected on CD45RA, and the negative fraction formed the memory subset. After blood collection by leukapheresis, PBMCs were isolated using Ficoll-Histopaque density gradient centrifugation and then cryopreserved in the vapor phase of liquid nitrogen. Analytical flow cytometry was used to check the purity and quantity of every magnetically sorted T cell population. Genomic DNA was isolated from each sorted fraction and quantified by UV absorbance on a Nanodrop 2000c. A note on this clone: The clone's antigen remains unknown. The record has no base qualities; no much larger clone is one base away.

V loses 6 bases at its end and J loses 0 bases; junction bases beyond the gene matches: 13. There are 18 amino acids in the CDR3, from cysteine to phenylalanine inclusive. The read is trimmed to its CDR3 DNA, 54 bases read in frame from base 1. The germline V gene (reference sequence) sets CDR1 to MNHEY and CDR2 to SMNVEV. Using the deep immunoSEQ assay, multiplex PCR amplified TCR CDR3 regions from genomic DNA. Genomic DNA extracted from each cell subset was distributed evenly over all wells of several immunoSEQ 96-well plates, and each plate served as one replicate. Each replicate PCR for sorted subsets received around 0.2 ug genomic DNA, equal to around 32,000 T cell genomes. Purified libraries were measured with a Qubit 3.0 fluorometer, size-checked on a Bioanalyzer 2100, and measured again with the KAPA Library Quantification kit. A separate single-read 150-cycle Illumina NextSeq 550 flow cell was used to sequence each immunoSEQ 96-well plate. Turning to the authors' computational methods: The immunoSEQ output contained only junctional sequences without quality scores, so filtering could not match that applied to full-length reads. To assign V/J genes and CDR3, sequences were annotated against IMGT germline references using PyIR, a Python wrapper for IgBLAST v1.9. Reads were removed for weak V/J assignments (E-value above 1e-6), missing CDR3, stop codons, out-of-frame junctions, or ambiguous translated residues. A V3J clonotype was defined by an identical inferred V gene, J gene, and CDR3 amino acid sequence. To compute the percentage overlap between repertoires, the number of shared unique clonotypes was divided by the size of the smaller repertoire. Richness of each repertoire was evaluated using RTK rarefaction, the Chao1 estimator, and Recon v2.1 estimates of unobserved clonotypes. Generation probabilities for all TCRbeta clonotypes obtained by the gDNA method from a few donors were computed using OLGA. TCRdb's version of the immuneACCESS table is confined to in-frame rearrangements and falls short of the full clone set. An unresolved V gene accounts for under half of the shortfall where checked; the remainder is of unknown origin. D and trimming come from the DNA, and the V and J calls and clone size come from that table. The sample contains 850,000 to 1,100,000 clones, around three quarters of them found a single time. 0.89% of the sample is taken by the ten largest.

The rearranged chain carries TRBV27 and TRBJ2-3, and TRBD2 aligns with 9 junction nucleotides. The sequence was collected from a man between 18 and 35 years old in good health. Some clones in this sample may be carry-over from other donors' samples. The source material was memory CD4+ T cells from PBMCs. According to the study, the label for this sample's cell subset or site signals: CD45RA-negative fraction. CDR3 reads: CASRRNGLALTSTDTQYF. The nucleotide sequence reads TGTGCCAGCAGGCGCAACGGACTAGCGCTCACTAGCACAGATACGCAGTATTTT.